Listed here are 26 T cell receptor beta chains from one sample, sequenced in a study of shared clonotypes between healthy human individuals (TCRdb year 2020). Library construction relied on the immunoSEQ multiplex PCR assay. TCRdb obtained this table from immuneACCESS and retained in-frame rearrangements with V and J assigned. These tables miss some clones; where compared with another copy, unresolved V genes account for less than half of the shortfall, and the remainder is unexplained. The sample table shows over 95,000 clones, and around half are seen once. The ten top clones hold around 15% of the sample. Sample: PBMCs. The receptors here all came from a woman aged 35 to 49 in good health. Some clones in this sample may be carry-over from other donors' samples.

On this clone itself: Within the sample, other DNA sequences also encode this same CDR3. This chain joins TRBV30 and TRBJ2-7; D tentatively reads TRBD1 or TRBD2 (5 bases each). Trimming left V 4 bases short and J 4 bases short, with 14 bases between. CDR1 and CDR2 from the germline V gene are GTSNPN and SVGIG (reference sequence). CDR3 size: 13 residues. For the CDR3, the DNA is TGTGCCTGGACCAGACGGGACGGATACGAGCAGTACTTC. It is translated as CAWTRRDGYEQYF.

V gene TRBV6-5 combines with J gene TRBJ2-1; D is possibly TRBD1 or TRBD2 (5 bases each). CDR1 is MNHEY and CDR2 is SVGAGI in the germline V gene. Deletions cut 8 bases from V and 9 bases from J, with 20 bases between. CDR3 length: 14 amino acids. This chain's CDR3 is CASRKREGTSEQFF. The DNA for the CDR3 is TGTGCCAGCCGCAAAAGGGAAGGGACGAGTGAGCAGTTCTTC.

The chain has TRBV5-1 and TRBJ1-2; TRBD1 agrees at 8 bases. The V gene's germline CDR1 is SGHRS and CDR2 YFSETQ. The CDR3 runs to 13 residues. Germline trimming cut 4 bases from V and 4 bases from J; bases unmatched to any gene: 3. CDR3 loop: CASSPGQVYGYTF. DNA for the CDR3: TGCGCCAGCAGCCCGGGACAGGTCTATGGCTACACCTTC.

The rearrangement uses TRBV4-1 and TRBJ2-5; D is unclear. This CDR3 is 15 amino acids long. Trimming cost V 4 bases and J 1 base, with 13 bases left between them. Germline V gene lookup returns CDR1 MGHRA and CDR2 YSYEKL. The CDR3 reads CASSRQPWAQETQYF. CDR3 DNA: TGCGCCAGCAGCCGCCAGCCCTGGGCCCAAGAGACCCAGTACTTC.

V usage is TRBV6-1 and J usage is TRBJ2-1; the D is unclear. From germline, CDR1 is MNHNS and CDR2 SASEGT. This CDR3 contains 14 residues. The V end lost 0 bases, the J end lost 12 bases, and 15 bases lay between the germline ends. CDR3 residues: CASSEARGFGGQFF. The DNA for the CDR3 is TGTGCCAGCAGTGAAGCTAGAGGATTCGGTGGGCAGTTCTTC.

CDR3 coding DNA: TGTGCCAGCAGCCAGGCCGGGACAGGGTTTACTGAAGCTTTCTTT. Protein: CASSQAGTGFTEAFF. The chain links TRBV5-4 to TRBJ1-1; 9 bases agree with TRBD1. The CDR3 loop spans 15 amino acids. Trimming at V came to 4 bases and at J to 5 bases, leaving 9 bases not matched to a gene. Germline CDR1 reads SGHNT; CDR2 reads YYREEE (reference sequence).

The J gene is TRBJ1-2, the V gene TRBV7-9, with a possible D match to TRBD1 (5 bases). The V gene lost 5 bases and the J gene lost 3 bases, with 10 bases spanning the gap. Germline V lookup: CDR1 SEHNR, CDR2 FQNEAQ (reference sequence). The CDR3 sequence is 13 residues long. CDR3 DNA: TGTGCCAGCAGCCCCGGACACGACTATGGCTACACCTTC. Its translation: CASSPGHDYGYTF.

This rearrangement joins TRBV4-1 to TRBJ1-1; TRBD1 aligns across 7 bases. From germline, CDR1 is MGHRA and CDR2 YSYEKL. Trimming at V came to 4 bases and at J to 3 bases, leaving 11 bases not matched to a gene. The CDR3 has 16 amino acids. The CDR3 region is CASSRGEGAVDTEAFF. The CDR3 DNA reads TGCGCCAGCAGCCGAGGGGAGGGGGCCGTGGACACTGAAGCTTTCTTT.

V and J are TRBV7-3 and TRBJ1-2; D is ambiguous. The V end lost 5 bases, the J end lost 4 bases, and 11 bases lay between the germline ends. The CDR3 length is 13 residues. CDR1 is SGHTA and CDR2 is FQGTGA in the germline V gene. The CDR3 protein is CASSKETGYGYTF. CDR3 DNA: TGTGCCAGCAGCAAGGAAACCGGCTATGGCTACACCTTC. Full variable domain (outside the CDR3, taken from reference TRBV7-3 and TRBJ1-2): GAGVSQTPSNKVTEKGKYVELRCDPISGHTALYWYRQSLGQGPEFLIYFQGTGAADDSGLPNDRFFAVRPEGSVSTLKIQRTERGDSAVYLCASSKETGYGYTFGSGTRLTVV.

This sequence joins TRBV7-9 and TRBJ2-3; 9 bases are a match to TRBD1. Germline V gene lookup returns CDR1 SEHNR and CDR2 FQNEAQ (reference sequence). CDR3 length: 13 residues. J was trimmed by 5 bases and V by 4 bases; bases with no gene match: 1. CDR3 loop: CASSWTGVDTQYF. The CDR3 nucleotides read TGTGCCAGCAGCTGGACAGGGGTAGATACGCAGTATTTT.

This clone has at least ten counts. The chain employs TRBV28 and TRBJ1-1; D gene uncertain. The length of the CDR3 is 12 residues. Germline values: CDR1 MDHEN, CDR2 SYDVKM. Trimming pared 6 bases from V and 14 bases from J, leaving 19 bases between. The CDR3 sequence: CASSGRRRVLFF. The CDR3 DNA reads TGTGCCAGCAGCGGTCGACGGCGAGTCCTCTTCTTT. Drawing the rest from reference TRBV28 and TRBJ1-1, the complete variable domain is DVKVTQSSRYLVKRTGEKVFLECVQDMDHENMFWYRQDPGLGLRLIYFSYDVKMKEKGDIPEGYSVSREKKERFSLILESASTNQTSMYLCASSGRRRVLFFGQGTRLTVV.

This clone showed up just a few times. The sample holds other DNA sequences that translate to the same CDR3. The V call is TRBV5-5, the J call TRBJ1-3; tentative D call: TRBD1 (5 bases). The CDR3 is 13 amino acids. With 3 bases removed from V and 5 bases from J, the gap between germline ends came to 9 bases. Per germline, CDR1 SGHKS and CDR2 YYEKEE (reference sequence). Written as DNA, the CDR3 is TGTGCCAGCAGCTGGGGGACGAGAAACACCATATATTTT. Protein: CASSWGTRNTIYF.

V and J are TRBV29-1 and TRBJ1-1; maybe TRBD1 (6 bases). The germline V gene encodes CDR1 SQVTM and CDR2 ANQGSEA. The length of the CDR3 is 15 residues. V shed 6 bases and J shed 1 base, with 18 bases lying between them. CDR3 residues: CSVLGAGTWNTEAFF. CDR3 coding DNA: TGCAGCGTCCTTGGTGCGGGGACATGGAACACTGAAGCTTTCTTT.

This clone was detected only a few times. The V gene is TRBV5-1, the J gene TRBJ2-7; TRBD1 matches at 8 bases. CDR3 length: 15 amino acids. Germline-derived CDR1 and CDR2 are SGHRS and YFSETQ. V lost 4 bases to trimming and J lost 3 bases; unmatched junction nucleotides: 9. CDR3 residues: CASSQQGGAHYEQYF. CDR3 nucleotides: TGCGCCAGCAGCCAACAGGGGGGCGCTCACTACGAGCAGTACTTC.

Many counts were recorded for this clone. V usage is TRBV29-1 and J usage is TRBJ1-4; D unclear. The V gene's germline CDR1 is SQVTM and CDR2 ANQGSEA. This CDR3 has 11 amino acids. V was shortened by 5 bases and J by 3 bases, with 4 bases between the two germline ends. The CDR3 sequence is CSVSSNEKLFF. The CDR3 bases are TGCAGCGTTTCCTCTAATGAAAAACTGTTTTTT.

Details on this clone: A much larger clone lies a single base off, so this may be a read error. The chain joins TRBV28 to TRBJ2-1, with 8 bases that match TRBD2. Per the germline V gene, CDR1 is MDHEN and CDR2 is SYDVKM. This CDR3 spans 15 amino acids. V dropped 6 bases and J dropped 0; count of bases not matched to a gene: 4. The DNA of the CDR3 is TGTGCCAGCAGACCCACTAGCGGCTCCTACAATGAGCAGTTCTTC. Its protein is CASRPTSGSYNEQFF.

This chain links TRBV30 with TRBJ2-1; no reliable D call. V lost 0 bases, J lost 6 bases, and 9 bases lay in between. There are 13 residues in the CDR3. Per the germline V gene, CDR1 is GTSNPN and CDR2 is SVGIG (reference sequence). CDR3 sequence: CAWSVADGNEQFF. DNA of the CDR3: TGTGCCTGGAGTGTTGCCGACGGCAATGAGCAGTTCTTC.

The chain combines TRBV6-6 with TRBJ2-4, with a possible D match to TRBD2 (5 bases). Germline CDR1 MNHNY, CDR2 SVGAGI (reference sequence). This CDR3 is 15 amino acids long. Trimming took off 3 bases at V and 3 bases at J, with 12 bases between the two ends. The CDR3 nucleotides are TGTGCCAGCAGTTATCTACGGGATGGCAAAAACATTCAGTACTTC. Translating gives CASSYLRDGKNIQYF.

The chain recombines TRBV27 with TRBJ2-7; 10 bases line up with TRBD2. Germline V lookup: CDR1 MNHEY, CDR2 SMNVEV (reference sequence). The junction had 14 bases not matched to a gene; V was cut back by 5 bases and J by 1 base. The CDR3 is made up of 18 amino acids. CDR3 sequence (DNA): TGTGCCAGCAGTCCGCGGACTAGCGGAATGCTAAGATCCTACGAGCAGTACTTC. Amino acids: CASSPRTSGMLRSYEQYF.

The sample holds one count of this clone. Additional DNA sequences in this sample encode the identical CDR3. J is TRBJ1-1 and V is TRBV28, with TRBD1 matching 7 bases. This CDR3 region has 13 residues. After removal of 8 bases from V and 7 bases from J, the junction contained 10 bases not matched to a gene. Germline V gene sequence: CDR1 MDHEN, CDR2 SYDVKM. In nucleotides, the CDR3 is TGTGCCAGCGTCCAGGGGGGGGGCTATGAAGCTTTCTTT. It codes for CASVQGGGYEAFF.

The chain joins TRBV2 to TRBJ2-7; 10 bases line up with TRBD1. Per germline, CDR1 SNHLY and CDR2 FYNNEI. The junction had 5 bases not matched to a gene; V was cut back by 7 bases and J by 5 bases. The CDR3 has 13 amino acids. The CDR3 coding sequence is TGTGCCAGCATCACGACAGGGGGCCACGAGCAGTACTTC. This translates into CASITTGGHEQYF. The entire variable domain, with the rest obtained from reference TRBV2 and TRBJ2-7, is as follows: EPEVTQTPSHQVTQMGQEVILRCVPISNHLYFYWYRQILGQKVEFLVSFYNNEISEKSEIFDDQFSVERPDGSNFTLKIRSTKLEDSAMYFCASITTGGHEQYFGPGTRLTVT.

In the case of this clone: The junction does not match germline at one end; this may be a read error. This chain joins TRBV27 and TRBJ2-1; TRBD2 agrees at 10 bases. Germline V gene sequence: CDR1 MNHEY, CDR2 SMNVEV (reference sequence). The CDR3 loop spans 17 amino acids. The CDR3 DNA sequence: TGTGCCAGCAGAGGTCTAGCGGGAGTTATTGGCTACAATGAGCAGCTCTTC. Its translation is CASRGLAGVIGYNEQLF.

This clone has only a few counts. The gene calls are TRBV27 and TRBJ2-1, with D perhaps assigned TRBD1 or TRBD2 (5 bases each). V gave up 0 bases and J gave up 6 bases, with 9 bases separating them. The germline V gene encodes CDR1 MNHEY and CDR2 SMNVEV (reference sequence). This CDR3 comprises 14 residues. CDR3: CASSLSGPSNEQFF. CDR3 in DNA: TGTGCCAGCAGTTTATCGGGACCCAGCAATGAGCAGTTCTTC.

This clone was seen more than once but under ten times. A much larger clone sits a single nucleotide away, making a read error possible. The sample holds other DNA sequences that translate to the same CDR3. The chain couples TRBV18 to TRBJ2-5; D not resolved. Germline V CDR1 and CDR2: KGHSH, LQKENI. Trimming took off 2 bases at V and 4 bases at J, with 2 bases between the two ends. CDR3 size: 11 residues. The CDR3 region is CASSPGETQYF. In nucleotides, the CDR3 is TGTGCCAGCTCACCAGGAGAGACCCAGTACTTC.

The V call is TRBV18, the J call TRBJ2-7; TRBD2 matches 11 bases. V dropped 4 bases and J dropped 7; count of bases not matched to a gene: 6. Germline lookup yields CDR1 KGHSH and CDR2 LQKENI. This CDR3 has 14 residues. CDR3 loop: CASSQTSGVREQYF. The CDR3 DNA reads as TGTGCCAGCTCACAGACTAGCGGGGTGCGTGAGCAGTACTTC.

In its sample, this clone was seen a few times. CDR3 sequence: CASSPRFRFLASFMNIQYF. The CDR3 DNA is TGTGCCAGTAGTCCCCGTTTTCGGTTTTTAGCTTCTTTTATGAACATTCAGTACTTC. V gene TRBV19 combines with J gene TRBJ2-4; D remains ambiguous. V gave up 5 bases and J gave up 7 bases, with 30 bases separating them. The CDR3 spans 19 residues. CDR1 is LNHDA, CDR2 SQIVND, per germline (reference sequence).